This entry lists 30 T cell receptor beta chains sequenced from one sample in a study of T cell changes during pregnancy in multiple sclerosis (dated by TCRdb to the late 2010s). Library method: the immunoSEQ multiplex PCR assay. TCRdb carries this immuneACCESS record with in-frame sequences only. Its versions omit some clonotypes, under half of them owing to an unresolved V gene in the studies checked, with the rest unexplained. The sample table contains tens of thousands of clones; only one count was recorded for about 94% of them. The ten most abundant clones make up around 0.4% of the sample. This specimen consisted of CD4+ T cells from peripheral blood mononuclear cells, obtained in the second trimester of pregnancy. The receptors were gathered from a female donor with multiple sclerosis, enrolled in a pregnancy study.

The chain carries TRBV7-2 and TRBJ1-1; 7 nucleotides align to TRBD1. The CDR3 is 15 amino acids. Losses at the gene ends were 5 bases for V and 7 bases for J; bases not matched to a gene: 13. Germline CDR1 SGHTA, CDR2 FQGNSA. The CDR3, as DNA: TGTGCCAGCAGCGGACGGAACAGGGGTCAGGGTGAAGCTTTCTTT. Protein product: CASSGRNRGQGEAFF.

V and J are TRBV6-5 and TRBJ1-1, with D possibly matching TRBD1 (5 bases). The CDR3 extends over 14 amino acids. The V end was cut by 6 bases, the J end by 4 bases, with 15 bases between. Germline V CDR1 and CDR2: MNHEY, SVGAGI. The CDR3 spells CASRGWGTGTEAFF. CDR3 nucleotides: TGTGCCAGCAGGGGATGGGGAACAGGCACTGAAGCTTTCTTT.

This clone came up once. The V gene is TRBV4-1, the J gene TRBJ2-3; TRBD2 agrees at 7 bases. This CDR3 has 17 amino acids. V was clipped by 4 bases and J by 7 bases; unmatched bases: 17. CDR1 and CDR2 from the germline V gene are MGHRA and YSYEKL. The CDR3 bases are TGCGCCAGCAGCCTTACTTCGACTAGCACCGCAGGTTATACGCAGTATTTT. It encodes CASSLTSTSTAGYTQYF.

The V and J genes are TRBV14 and TRBJ2-3; 9 nucleotides align to TRBD1. V lost 5 bases and J lost 5; bases outside the gene matches: 5. This CDR3 comprises 14 residues. Germline lookup yields CDR1 SGHDN and CDR2 FVKESK. The CDR3 nucleotides read TGTGCCAGCAGCATGGGACAGGGTGGAGATACGCAGTATTTT. As protein: CASSMGQGGDTQYF. Full variable domain (rest looked up from reference TRBV14 and TRBJ2-3): EAGVTQFPSHSVIEKGQTVTLRCDPISGHDNLYWYRRVMGKEIKFLLHFVKESKQDESGMPNNRFLAERTGGTYSTLKVQPAELEDSGVYFCASSMGQGGDTQYFGPGTRLTVL.

The chain couples TRBV4-2 to TRBJ2-1; possible D gene TRBD2, 6 bases. CDR1 LGHNA and CDR2 YNFKEQ come from the germline V gene. This CDR3 spans 15 amino acids. V lost 7 bases to trimming and J lost 4 bases, with 17 bases between them. The CDR3 loop reads CASTPRRGSYNEQFF. The CDR3 coding sequence is TGTGCCAGCACCCCCCGGAGGGGATCATACAATGAGCAGTTCTTC.

This CDR3 is CATSSGTSGGRETQYF. DNA of the CDR3: TGTGCCACCAGCAGCGGGACTAGCGGGGGGAGGGAGACCCAGTACTTC. The chain carries TRBV15 and TRBJ2-5; 15 bases agree with TRBD2. The CDR3 consists of 16 residues. The V gene's germline CDR1 is LNHNV and CDR2 YYDKDF (reference sequence). J gave up 5 bases and V 3 bases, and 4 bases lay outside the gene matches.

V is TRBV6-1 and J is TRBJ2-6, with 12 nucleotides matching TRBD1. CDR1 is MNHNS and CDR2 is SASEGT in the germline V gene. V was pared by 3 bases and J by 1 base, with 7 bases of the junction left unmatched. This CDR3 has 19 amino acids. The CDR3 nucleotides are TGTGCCAGCAGTGAGAATCCGGGACAGGGGGCATCTGGGGCCAACGTCCTGACTTTC. It encodes CASSENPGQGASGANVLTF.

The chain combines TRBV5-4 with TRBJ2-6, with 7 bases identical to TRBD1. CDR1 SGHNT and CDR2 YYREEE come from the germline V gene (reference sequence). V lost 0 bases, J lost 0 bases, and 6 bases stayed unmatched. This CDR3 has 18 residues. The CDR3 sequence: CASSLVGQFFSGANVLTF. DNA of the CDR3: TGTGCCAGCAGCTTGGTGGGACAGTTTTTCTCTGGGGCCAACGTCCTGACTTTC.

This rearrangement joins TRBV7-2 to TRBJ1-1; 10 nucleotides line up with TRBD1. The J segment lost 4 bases and the V segment lost 6 bases, leaving 5 bases of the junction unmatched. This CDR3 spans 14 amino acids. Per germline, CDR1 SGHTA and CDR2 FQGNSA. The CDR3 DNA sequence: TGTGCCAGCAGTTCGACAGGGGGCATCACTGAAGCTTTCTTT. It encodes CASSSTGGITEAFF.

This chain connects TRBV30 to TRBJ1-2, with 11 nucleotides matching TRBD1. Trimming cost V 2 bases and J 6 bases; bases outside gene matches: 2. CDR1 is GTSNPN, CDR2 SVGIG, per germline (reference sequence). CDR3 length: 13 amino acids. The CDR3 DNA is TGTGCCTGGAGTCGGGACAGGGGGGATGGCTACACCTTC. It yields the protein CAWSRDRGDGYTF.

Written as DNA, the CDR3 is TGTGCCACCAGCAGAGAGAAAGGGGTGGGTCAGCCCCAGCATTTT. Translating it yields CATSREKGVGQPQHF. This chain uses TRBV15 with TRBJ1-5; D is possibly TRBD1 (5 bases). Germline CDR1 reads LNHNV; CDR2 reads YYDKDF (reference sequence). Trimming removed 0 bases at V and 6 bases at J, with 12 bases between. This CDR3 comprises 15 residues.

Concerning this clone: The same CDR3 arises from other DNA sequences in this sample as well. The chain carries TRBV20-1 and TRBJ2-7, with D uncertain. This CDR3 is 11 amino acids long. V lost 1 base and J 4 bases, leaving 5 bases between the germline ends. Germline assignment: CDR1 DFQATT and CDR2 SNEGSKA (reference sequence). The CDR3 DNA follows: TGCAGTGCTAGAGGAGTTTACGAGCAGTACTTC. Protein product: CSARGVYEQYF.

This clone was found a few times. The chain combines TRBV7-9 with TRBJ2-7; D gene uncertain. The CDR3 is made up of 13 amino acids. The germline V and J ends were trimmed by 5 bases and 2 bases, with 10 bases remaining between them. CDR1 is SEHNR, CDR2 FQNEAQ, per germline (reference sequence). This CDR3 is CASSTSRTYEQYF. The CDR3 nucleotides are TGTGCCAGCAGCACTTCGCGGACCTACGAGCAGTACTTC.

V and J are TRBV29-1 and TRBJ2-7; possibly TRBD1 for D (6 bases). The CDR3 contains 13 residues. The V end lost 4 bases, the J end lost 5 bases, and 15 bases lay between the germline ends. Germline V gene sequence: CDR1 SQVTM, CDR2 ANQGSEA. The DNA of the CDR3 is TGCAGCGTTGTGACAGGTCTCCCCAACGAGCAGTACTTC. This sequence encodes CSVVTGLPNEQYF.

The V gene is TRBV7-3, the J gene TRBJ2-7, with 7 bases matching TRBD2. Germline lookup yields CDR1 SGHTA and CDR2 FQGTGA. This CDR3 region has 16 residues. V was clipped by 5 bases and J by 7 bases; unmatched bases: 17. Here the CDR3 reads CASSAKGGANVGEQYF. CDR3 sequence (DNA): TGTGCCAGCAGCGCGAAGGGAGGGGCCAATGTGGGGGAGCAGTACTTC.

This chain uses TRBV19 with TRBJ1-1; 11 bases line up with TRBD1. The length of the CDR3 is 15 residues. The germline V gene encodes CDR1 LNHDA and CDR2 SQIVND (reference sequence). Germline trimming cut 4 bases from V and 4 bases from J; bases unmatched to any gene: 5. The CDR3 loop reads CASSTRTGGGTEAFF. DNA of the CDR3: TGTGCCAGTAGTACGAGGACAGGGGGCGGCACTGAAGCTTTCTTT.

This clone occurred a few times. The J gene is TRBJ2-7, the V gene TRBV28; 10 nucleotides match TRBD1. The trim removed 6 bases at V and 3 bases at J, leaving 5 bases unmatched. CDR3 length: 14 residues. The germline V gene has CDR1 MDHEN and CDR2 SYDVKM. In DNA form, the CDR3 reads TGTGCCAGCAGCCCCGGGACAGGGGTCTACGAGCAGTACTTC. Protein product: CASSPGTGVYEQYF.

V gene TRBV5-1 combines with J gene TRBJ2-1; TRBD2 is a possible D gene (5 bases). Germline CDR1 reads SGHRS; CDR2 reads YFSETQ. V dropped 0 bases and J dropped 4 bases, with 11 bases sitting between them. The CDR3 totals 15 residues. CDR3 sequence: CASSLGRDSYNEQFF. The CDR3, as DNA: TGCGCCAGCAGCTTGGGTCGGGATTCTTACAATGAGCAGTTCTTC.

The chain couples TRBV27 to TRBJ1-1; TRBD1 aligns across 12 bases. The CDR3 totals 17 residues. CDR1 is MNHEY, CDR2 SMNVEV, per germline (reference sequence). Losses at the gene ends were 6 bases for V and 1 base for J; bases not matched to a gene: 9. CDR3 region: CASSSGTGGLKNTEAFF. The CDR3 region has the DNA TGTGCCAGCAGCTCCGGGACAGGGGGCCTCAAGAACACTGAAGCTTTCTTT.

The chain joins TRBV11-2 to TRBJ2-7; 7 nucleotides line up with TRBD2. The CDR3 contains 15 residues. J was trimmed by 0 bases and V by 2 bases; bases with no gene match: 4. Germline values: CDR1 SGHAT, CDR2 FQNNGV. The CDR3 protein is CASSLLAVISYEQYF. CDR3 bases: TGTGCCAGCAGCTTACTAGCGGTGATCTCCTACGAGCAGTACTTC.

V and J are TRBV6-6 and TRBJ2-1; 7 nucleotides agree with TRBD2. Trimming at V came to 4 bases and at J to 9 bases, leaving 9 bases not matched to a gene. CDR3 size: 14 residues. Germline CDR1 reads MNHNY; CDR2 reads SVGAGI (reference sequence). In DNA form, the CDR3 reads TGTGCCAGCAGTTGGGTAGAGGGGAGGGGTGAGCAGTTCTTC. Translated: CASSWVEGRGEQFF.

This clone was detected once. The V and J genes are TRBV19 and TRBJ2-1; TRBD2 aligns across 7 bases. CDR1 LNHDA and CDR2 SQIVND come from the germline V gene (reference sequence). CDR3 size: 15 residues. V gave up 7 bases and J gave up 9 bases; unmatched junction bases: 15. Here the CDR3 reads CASTAGGGGKGEQFF. The CDR3 DNA sequence: TGTGCCAGTACCGCGGGCGGCGGGGGAAAGGGTGAGCAGTTCTTC.

This chain uses TRBV2 with TRBJ1-1; 9 bases fit TRBD1. V shed 6 bases, J shed 1 base, and the junction held 3 bases outside the gene matches. This CDR3 is built from 14 residues. The germline V gene has CDR1 SNHLY and CDR2 FYNNEI. CDR3 residues: CASRAGQGNTEAFF. In DNA form, the CDR3 reads TGTGCCAGCAGGGCGGGACAGGGGAACACTGAAGCTTTCTTT.

The chain links TRBV6-5 to TRBJ2-7; D possibly corresponds to TRBD1 (6 bases). Germline-derived CDR1 and CDR2 are MNHEY and SVGAGI. The CDR3 is made up of 14 amino acids. Deletions cut 4 bases from V and 5 bases from J, with 15 bases between. CDR3 sequence: CASSSPHRVHEQYF. In nucleotides, the CDR3 is TGTGCCAGCAGTTCCCCCCACAGGGTACACGAGCAGTACTTC.

This chain connects TRBV5-1 to TRBJ2-5; TRBD1 aligns across 11 bases. The V and J ends lost 7 bases and 5 bases, in that order; junction bases with no gene match: 10. Germline values: CDR1 SGHRS, CDR2 YFSETQ. This CDR3 contains 15 residues. The CDR3 coding sequence is TGCGCCAGCGGACCGGGACAGGGGGTGGGGGAGACCCAGTACTTC. Translation: CASGPGQGVGETQYF.

The rearrangement uses TRBV7-6 and TRBJ2-2; 9 bases line up with TRBD1. In germline, CDR1 is SGHVS, CDR2 FNYEAQ. The CDR3 consists of 16 residues. With 5 bases clipped from V and 2 bases from J, the junction kept 6 bases outside the gene matches. For the CDR3, the DNA is TGTGCCAGCAGCCAACGGACAGGGGAAAACACCGGGGAGCTGTTTTTT. Amino acid sequence: CASSQRTGENTGELFF.

This sequence joins TRBV7-2 and TRBJ1-1, with a possible D match to TRBD1 (6 bases). Germline values: CDR1 SGHTA, CDR2 FQGNSA. This CDR3 region has 16 residues. V lost 1 base and J lost 0, with 12 bases in between. The CDR3 region has the DNA TGTGCCAGCAGCTTAGGTGTGGGGGCCCTGAACACTGAAGCTTTCTTT. The encoded protein is CASSLGVGALNTEAFF.

V usage is TRBV19 and J usage is TRBJ2-5, with 10 positions matching TRBD1. V trimming: 7 bases; J trimming: 0 bases; junction bases outside the gene matches: 5. CDR1 and CDR2 from the germline V gene are LNHDA and SQIVND (reference sequence). The CDR3 has 15 residues. The CDR3 bases are TGTGCCAGTACCCTGACAGGGGGCTACCAAGAGACCCAGTACTTC. Its protein product is CASTLTGGYQETQYF.

This sequence joins TRBV6-5 and TRBJ1-2, with TRBD1 as a possible D gene (5 bases). The CDR3 loop spans 14 amino acids. Germline loops: CDR1 MNHEY, CDR2 SVGAGI. Trimming stripped 1 base from V and 2 bases from J, with 8 bases between. The CDR3 DNA follows: TGTGCCAGCAGTTACTTGGCAGGGAACTATGGCTACACCTTC. Residues: CASSYLAGNYGYTF.

The CDR3 spells CASTPSPSGVSEQYF. The CDR3 nucleotides read TGTGCCAGCACCCCGAGCCCTTCGGGAGTAAGCGAGCAGTACTTC. The J gene is TRBJ2-7, the V gene TRBV6-1; a weak D match, TRBD2 (6 bases). Trimming shortened V by 7 bases and J by 6 bases, and 22 bases separated the two germline ends. CDR1 is MNHNS and CDR2 is SASEGT in the germline V gene. The CDR3 runs 15 residues.